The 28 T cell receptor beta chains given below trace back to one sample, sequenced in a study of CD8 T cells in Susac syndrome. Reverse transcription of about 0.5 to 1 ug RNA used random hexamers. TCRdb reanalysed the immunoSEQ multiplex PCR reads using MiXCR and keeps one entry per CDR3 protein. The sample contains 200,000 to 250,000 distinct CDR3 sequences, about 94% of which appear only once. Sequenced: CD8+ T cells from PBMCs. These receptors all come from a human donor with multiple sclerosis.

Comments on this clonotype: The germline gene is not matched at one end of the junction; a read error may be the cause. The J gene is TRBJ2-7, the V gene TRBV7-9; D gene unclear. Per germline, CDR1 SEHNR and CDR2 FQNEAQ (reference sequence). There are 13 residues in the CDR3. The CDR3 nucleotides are TGTGCCAGCAACTTAGCATCTTCCTACGAGCAGTACTTC. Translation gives CASNLASSYEQYF.

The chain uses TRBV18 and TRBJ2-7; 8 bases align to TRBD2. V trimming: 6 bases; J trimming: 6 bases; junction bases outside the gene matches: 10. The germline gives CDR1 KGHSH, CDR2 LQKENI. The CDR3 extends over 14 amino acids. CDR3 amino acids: CASSSDSGTSEQYF. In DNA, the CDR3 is TGTGCCAGCTCTTCGGATAGCGGGACCTCCGAGCAGTACTTC.

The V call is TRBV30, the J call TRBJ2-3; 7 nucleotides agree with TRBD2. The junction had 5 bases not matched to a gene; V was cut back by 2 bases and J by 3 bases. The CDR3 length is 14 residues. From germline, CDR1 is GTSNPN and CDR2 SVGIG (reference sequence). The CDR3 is CAWSHGGRTDTQYF. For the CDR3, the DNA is TGTGCCTGGAGTCACGGGGGGAGGACAGATACGCAGTATTTT.

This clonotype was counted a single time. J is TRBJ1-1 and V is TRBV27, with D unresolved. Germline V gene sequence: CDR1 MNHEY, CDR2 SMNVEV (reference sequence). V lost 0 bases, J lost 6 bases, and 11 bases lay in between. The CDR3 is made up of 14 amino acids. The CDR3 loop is CASSLSPNWAEAFF. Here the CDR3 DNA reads TGTGCCAGCAGTTTATCGCCCAATTGGGCTGAAGCTTTCTTT.

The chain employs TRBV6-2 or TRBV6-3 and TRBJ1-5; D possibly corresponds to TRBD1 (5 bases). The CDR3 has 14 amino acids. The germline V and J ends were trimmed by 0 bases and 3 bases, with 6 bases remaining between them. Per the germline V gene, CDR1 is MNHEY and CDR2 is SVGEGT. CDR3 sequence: CASSYSGHNQPQHF. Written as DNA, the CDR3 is TGTGCCAGCAGTTACTCGGGGCACAATCAGCCCCAGCATTTT.

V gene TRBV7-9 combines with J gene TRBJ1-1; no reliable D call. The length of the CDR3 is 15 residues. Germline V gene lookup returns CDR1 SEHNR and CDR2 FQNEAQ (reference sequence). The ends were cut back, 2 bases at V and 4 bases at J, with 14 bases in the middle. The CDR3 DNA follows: TGTGCCAGCAGCTTAAAGACCTATCCTGTCACTGAAGCTTTCTTT. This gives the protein CASSLKTYPVTEAFF.

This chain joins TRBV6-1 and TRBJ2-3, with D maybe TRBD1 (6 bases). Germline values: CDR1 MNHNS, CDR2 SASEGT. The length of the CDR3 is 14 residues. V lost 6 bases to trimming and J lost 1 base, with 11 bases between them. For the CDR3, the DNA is TGTGCCAGCAGGGACAGCTACCGCACAGATACGCAGTATTTT. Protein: CASRDSYRTDTQYF.

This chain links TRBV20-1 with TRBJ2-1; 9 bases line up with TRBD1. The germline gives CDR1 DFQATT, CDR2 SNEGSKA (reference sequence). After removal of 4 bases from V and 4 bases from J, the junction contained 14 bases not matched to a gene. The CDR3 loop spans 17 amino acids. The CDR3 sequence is CSATTALQGARYNEQFF. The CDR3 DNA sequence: TGCAGTGCTACCACCGCATTACAGGGGGCGAGGTACAATGAGCAGTTCTTC.

CDR3 DNA: TGTGCCAGCAGCCCGGGACAGGGACCCCACGAGCAGTACTTC. Its translation is CASSPGQGPHEQYF. The rearrangement links TRBV5-4 to TRBJ2-7; 9 bases are a match to TRBD1. Germline V CDR1 and CDR2: SGHNT, YYREEE (reference sequence). The CDR3 contains 14 residues. The junction had 7 bases not matched to a gene; V was cut back by 4 bases and J by 5 bases.

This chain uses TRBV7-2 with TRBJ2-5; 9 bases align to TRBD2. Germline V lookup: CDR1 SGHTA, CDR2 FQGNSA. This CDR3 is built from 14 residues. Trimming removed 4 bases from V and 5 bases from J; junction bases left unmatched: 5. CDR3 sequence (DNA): TGTGCCAGCAGCTCCCTAGCGGGACGGGAGACCCAGTACTTC. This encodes CASSSLAGRETQYF.

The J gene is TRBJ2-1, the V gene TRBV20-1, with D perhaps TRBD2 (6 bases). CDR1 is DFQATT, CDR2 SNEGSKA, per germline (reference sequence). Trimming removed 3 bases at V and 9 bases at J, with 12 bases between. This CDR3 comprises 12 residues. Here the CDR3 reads CSARGREFEQFF. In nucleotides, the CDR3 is TGCAGTGCTAGGGGACGGGAGTTTGAGCAGTTCTTC.

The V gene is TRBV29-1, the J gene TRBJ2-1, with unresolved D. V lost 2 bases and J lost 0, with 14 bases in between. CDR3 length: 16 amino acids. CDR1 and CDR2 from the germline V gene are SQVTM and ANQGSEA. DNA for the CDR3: TGCAGCGTTGAACCTTTCGGGCCCAGCTCCTACAATGAGCAGTTCTTC. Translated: CSVEPFGPSSYNEQFF.

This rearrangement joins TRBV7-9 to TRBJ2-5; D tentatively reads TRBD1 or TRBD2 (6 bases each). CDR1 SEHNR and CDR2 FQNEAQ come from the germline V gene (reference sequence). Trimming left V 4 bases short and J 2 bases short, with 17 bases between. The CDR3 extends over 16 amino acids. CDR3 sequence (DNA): TGTGCCAGCAGCTCCCCCGGGGGCTATCTGCAAGAGACCCAGTACTTC. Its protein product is CASSSPGGYLQETQYF.

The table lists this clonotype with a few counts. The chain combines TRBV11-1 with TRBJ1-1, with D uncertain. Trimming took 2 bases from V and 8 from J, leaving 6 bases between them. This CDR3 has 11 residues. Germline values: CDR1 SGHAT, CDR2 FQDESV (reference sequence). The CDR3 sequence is CASSLTGEAFF. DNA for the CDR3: TGTGCCAGCAGCTTAACTGGGGAAGCTTTCTTT.

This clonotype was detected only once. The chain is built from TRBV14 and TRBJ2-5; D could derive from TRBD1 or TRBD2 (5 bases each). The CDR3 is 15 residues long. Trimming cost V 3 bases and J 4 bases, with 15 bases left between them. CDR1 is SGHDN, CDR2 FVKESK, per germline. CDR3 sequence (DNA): TGTGCCAGCAGCCACACTTTCGACAGCGGAGAGACCCAGTACTTC. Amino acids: CASSHTFDSGETQYF.

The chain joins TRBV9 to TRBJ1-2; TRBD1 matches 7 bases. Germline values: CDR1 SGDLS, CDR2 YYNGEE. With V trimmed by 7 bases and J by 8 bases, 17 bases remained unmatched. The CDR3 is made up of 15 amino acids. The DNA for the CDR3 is TGTGCCAGCTCCGGCGGGGCCCCAGGGGGTTACGGCTACACCTTC. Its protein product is CASSGGAPGGYGYTF.

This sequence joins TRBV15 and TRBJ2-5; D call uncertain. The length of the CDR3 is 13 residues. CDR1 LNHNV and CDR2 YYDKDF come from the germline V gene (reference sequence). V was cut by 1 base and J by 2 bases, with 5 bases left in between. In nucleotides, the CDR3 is TGTGCCACCAGCAGAGCGGGTCAAGAGACCCAGTACTTC. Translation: CATSRAGQETQYF.

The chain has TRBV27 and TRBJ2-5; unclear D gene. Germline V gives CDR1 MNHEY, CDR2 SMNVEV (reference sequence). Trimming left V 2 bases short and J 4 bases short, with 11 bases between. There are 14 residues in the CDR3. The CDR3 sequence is CASSLLQEGETQYF. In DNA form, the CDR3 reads TGTGCCAGCAGTTTACTCCAGGAAGGAGAGACCCAGTACTTC.

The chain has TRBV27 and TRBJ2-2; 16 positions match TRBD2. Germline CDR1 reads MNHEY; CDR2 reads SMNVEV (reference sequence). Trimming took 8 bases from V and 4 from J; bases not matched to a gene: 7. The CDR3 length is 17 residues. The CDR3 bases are TGTGCCAGCGGGACTAGCGGGAGGGCGCAGATCACCGGGGAGCTGTTTTTT. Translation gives CASGTSGRAQITGELFF.

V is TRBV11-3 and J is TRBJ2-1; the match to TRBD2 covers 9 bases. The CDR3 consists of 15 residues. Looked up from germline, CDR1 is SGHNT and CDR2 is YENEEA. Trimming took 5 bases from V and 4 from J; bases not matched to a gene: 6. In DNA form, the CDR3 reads TGTGCCAGCAGCGGCTCTAGCGGGGTATACAATGAGCAGTTCTTC. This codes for CASSGSSGVYNEQFF.

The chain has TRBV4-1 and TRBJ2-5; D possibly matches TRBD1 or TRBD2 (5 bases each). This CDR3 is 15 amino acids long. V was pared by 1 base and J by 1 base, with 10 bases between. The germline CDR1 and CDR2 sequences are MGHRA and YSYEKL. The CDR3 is CASSQAGASQETQYF. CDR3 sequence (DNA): TGCGCCAGCAGCCAAGCCGGGGCCAGCCAAGAGACCCAGTACTTC.

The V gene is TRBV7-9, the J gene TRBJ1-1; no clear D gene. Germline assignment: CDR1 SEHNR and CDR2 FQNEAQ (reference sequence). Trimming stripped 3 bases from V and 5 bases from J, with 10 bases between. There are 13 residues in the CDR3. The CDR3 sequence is CASSFPRGTEAFF. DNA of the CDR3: TGTGCCAGCAGCTTCCCGAGAGGGACTGAAGCTTTCTTT.

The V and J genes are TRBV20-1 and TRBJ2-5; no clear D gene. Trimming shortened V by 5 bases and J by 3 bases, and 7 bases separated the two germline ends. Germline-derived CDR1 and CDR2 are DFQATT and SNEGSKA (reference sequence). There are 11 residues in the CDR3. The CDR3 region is CSAGTEETQYF. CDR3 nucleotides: TGCAGTGCTGGAACGGAAGAGACCCAGTACTTC.

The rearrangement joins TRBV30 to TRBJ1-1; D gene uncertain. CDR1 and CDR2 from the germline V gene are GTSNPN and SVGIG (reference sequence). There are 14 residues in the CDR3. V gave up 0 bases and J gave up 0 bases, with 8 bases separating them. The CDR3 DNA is TGTGCCTGGAGTGTACCACGGCTGAACACTGAAGCTTTCTTT. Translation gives CAWSVPRLNTEAFF. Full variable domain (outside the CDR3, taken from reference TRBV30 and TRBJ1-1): SQTIHQWPATLVQPVGSPLSLECTVEGTSNPNLYWYRQAAGRGLQLLFYSVGIGQISSEVPQNLSASRPQDRQFILSSKKLLLSDSGFYLCAWSVPRLNTEAFFGQGTRLTVV.

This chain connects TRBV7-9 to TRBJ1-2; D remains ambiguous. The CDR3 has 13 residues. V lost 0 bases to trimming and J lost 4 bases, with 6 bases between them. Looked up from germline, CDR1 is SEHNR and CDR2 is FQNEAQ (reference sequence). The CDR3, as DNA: TGTGCCAGCAGCTTAGCTGGACGCTATGGCTACACCTTC. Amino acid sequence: CASSLAGRYGYTF.

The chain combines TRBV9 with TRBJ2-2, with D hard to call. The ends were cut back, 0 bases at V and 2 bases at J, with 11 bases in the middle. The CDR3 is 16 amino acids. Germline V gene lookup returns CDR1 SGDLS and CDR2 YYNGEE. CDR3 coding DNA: TGTGCCAGCAGCGTAGCTTCTAGTTACAACACCGGGGAGCTGTTTTTT. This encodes CASSVASSYNTGELFF.

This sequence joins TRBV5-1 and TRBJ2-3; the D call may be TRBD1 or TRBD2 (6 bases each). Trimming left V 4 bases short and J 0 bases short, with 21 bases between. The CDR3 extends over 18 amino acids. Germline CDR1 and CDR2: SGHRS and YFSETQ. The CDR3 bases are TGCGCCAGCAGCCTACTGGGATCCTCGGGGGCCAGCACAGATACGCAGTATTTT. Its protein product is CASSLLGSSGASTDTQYF.

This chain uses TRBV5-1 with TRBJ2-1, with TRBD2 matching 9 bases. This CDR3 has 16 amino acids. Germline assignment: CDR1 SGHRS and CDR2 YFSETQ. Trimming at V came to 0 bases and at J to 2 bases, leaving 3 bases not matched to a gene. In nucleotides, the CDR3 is TGCGCCAGCAGCTTGGAGCTAGCGGGAACCTACAATGAGCAGTTCTTC. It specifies CASSLELAGTYNEQFF.